The rows below give T cell receptor beta chains drawn from one sample of a study of T cell repertoires in cytomegalovirus infection. TCRdb processed the reads anew with MiXCR; each CDR3 protein has one entry. The sample consists of 450,000 to 600,000 distinct CDR3 sequences, 30% to 40% of them appearing once. Their recognized antigens are unknown. Here the sequenced sample was cultured PBMCs, taken from culture after CMV antigen stimulation. All receptors derive from a human donor in good health (CMV status not recorded). Some clones in this sample may be carry-over from other donors' samples. CDR3s include the opening cysteine and the closing phenylalanine or tryptophan. The order of the fields is CDR3 length, V gene, D gene, J gene, clone size, CDR3 DNA, CDR3 protein. A D gene is named only where the DNA matches it firmly. Some rows mark clone size as missing; the rest say once, few, many or name a class of expanded clone.

length: 15; V: TRBV28; D: TRBD1; J: TRBJ1-6; size: NA; DNA: TGTGCCAGCAGTGCACGGGGACAGTTCAATTCACCCCTCCACTTT; CDR3: CASSARGQFNSPLHF
length: 13; V: TRBV10-3; D: NA; J: TRBJ2-1; size: few; DNA: TGTGCCATCAGTGAGTTAGGAGGAGGGGAGCAGTTCTTC; CDR3: CAISELGGGEQFF
length: 18; V: TRBV27; D: TRBD2; J: TRBJ2-1; size: NA; DNA: TGTGCCAGCAGTCCCGGCACCCTACTAGCGGGAGTTTCCGGTGAGCAGTTCTTC; CDR3: CASSPGTLLAGVSGEQFF
length: 15; V: TRBV7-2; D: TRBD1; J: TRBJ1-1; size: many; DNA: TGTGCCAGCAGCCCCGGACAGGGAGGGAACACTGAAGCTTTCTTT; CDR3: CASSPGQGGNTEAFF
length: 15; V: TRBV4-1; D: TRBD2; J: TRBJ2-1; size: few; DNA: TGCGCCAGCAGCCAAGAGGCGGGAGGAAAGAATGAGCAGTTCTTC; CDR3: CASSQEAGGKNEQFF
length: 12; V: TRBV4-1; D: NA; J: TRBJ1-1; size: once; DNA: TGCGCCAGCAGCCAAGTGGCGGGGGAAGCTTTCTTT; CDR3: CASSQVAGEAFF
length: 15; V: TRBV7-2; D: TRBD2; J: TRBJ2-7; size: many; DNA: TGTGCCAGCAGACTATTAGCGGGAGGGCTCTACGAGCAGTACTTC; CDR3: CASRLLAGGLYEQYF
length: 13; V: TRBV7-2; D: NA; J: TRBJ2-1; size: NA; DNA: TGTGCCAGCAGCTTAGCCAGCGTAGGGGTGGGGTTCTTC; CDR3: CASSLASVGVGFF
length: 15; V: TRBV19; D: NA; J: TRBJ2-1; size: few; DNA: TGTGCCAGTAGTAGGGCTTGGAGGGTTAGGGGTGAGCAGTTCTTC; CDR3: CASSRAWRVRGEQFF
length: 13; V: TRBV7-2; D: NA; J: TRBJ1-2; size: NA; DNA: TGTGCCAGCAGCTACAACAGGGATCAAGGCTACACCTTC; CDR3: CASSYNRDQGYTF
length: 14; V: TRBV7-2; D: NA; J: TRBJ2-5; size: many; DNA: TGTGCCAGCAGCTTAGCGCAGGCCCAAGAGACCCAGTACTTC; CDR3: CASSLAQAQETQYF
length: 17; V: TRBV6-2/TRBV6-3; D: TRBD2; J: TRBJ2-1; size: few; DNA: TGTGCCAGCAGTTCCCTGACTAGCGGGCTTTACGGCAATGAGCAGTTCTTC; CDR3: CASSSLTSGLYGNEQFF
length: 15; V: TRBV7-2; D: NA; J: TRBJ2-2; size: few; DNA: TGTGCCAGCAGCCTTTCTAGCGCGAACACCGGGGAGCTGTTTTTT; CDR3: CASSLSSANTGELFF
length: 14; V: TRBV18; D: TRBD1; J: TRBJ2-7; size: NA; DNA: TGTGCCAGCTCACCAAGGGACAGGGGGCGCGAGCAGTACTTC; CDR3: CASSPRDRGREQYF
length: 14; V: TRBV15; D: NA; J: TRBJ1-1; size: once; DNA: TGTGCCACCAGCAGGACTAGGGGGAACACTGAAGCTTTCTTT; CDR3: CATSRTRGNTEAFF
length: 15; V: TRBV7-8; D: NA; J: TRBJ2-3; size: NA; DNA: TGTGCCAGCAGCTTAGCACCGGGAGAGTCGGATACGCAGTATTTT; CDR3: CASSLAPGESDTQYF
length: 13; V: TRBV6-5; D: TRBD2; J: TRBJ2-1; size: NA; DNA: TGTGCCAGCAGACCGGGACTAGTGGGTGAGCAGTTCTTC; CDR3: CASRPGLVGEQFF
length: 15; V: TRBV19; D: NA; J: TRBJ2-5; size: NA; DNA: TGTGCCAGTAGTGACCGCTGGACAGTTGCAGAGACCCAGTACTTC; CDR3: CASSDRWTVAETQYF
length: 18; V: TRBV4-1; D: NA; J: TRBJ2-5; size: NA; DNA: TGCGCCAGCAGCCCTCCCCCAGGGAGCACTTTTCATCAAGAGACCCAGTACTTC; CDR3: CASSPPPGSTFHQETQYF
length: 13; V: TRBV12-3/TRBV12-4; D: NA; J: TRBJ1-2; size: NA; DNA: TGTGCCAGCAGCCAACGACACGGCGGGGGCTACACCTTC; CDR3: CASSQRHGGGYTF
length: 13; V: TRBV2; D: TRBD1; J: TRBJ2-1; size: few; DNA: TGTGCCAGCAGCGGGACAGGGGGCAATGAGCAGTTCTTC; CDR3: CASSGTGGNEQFF
length: 15; V: TRBV7-2; D: NA; J: TRBJ2-7; size: NA; DNA: TGTGCCAGCAGCTTATCACACTTCGGTCCCTACGAGCAGTACTTC; CDR3: CASSLSHFGPYEQYF
length: 12; V: TRBV19; D: NA; J: TRBJ2-2; size: few; DNA: TGTGCCAGTACCATGAACACCGGGGAGCTGTTTTTT; CDR3: CASTMNTGELFF
length: 15; V: TRBV7-9; D: NA; J: TRBJ1-2; size: few; DNA: TGTGCCAGCAGCTTACGATCGACAGTCCTGGATGGCTACACCTTC; CDR3: CASSLRSTVLDGYTF
length: 12; V: TRBV28; D: NA; J: TRBJ2-7; size: NA; DNA: TGTGCCAGCAAACAAGACACCTACGAGCAGTACTTC; CDR3: CASKQDTYEQYF
length: 15; V: TRBV10-3; D: TRBD1; J: TRBJ2-5; size: NA; DNA: TGTGCCATCAGTTCCGACAGGGGACTTCAAGAGACCCAGTACTTC; CDR3: CAISSDRGLQETQYF
length: 17; V: TRBV27; D: TRBD2; J: TRBJ2-1; size: NA; DNA: TGTGCCAGCAGTTTAGGAGCGGGAGGGCCCCTTTACAATGAGCAGTTCTTC; CDR3: CASSLGAGGPLYNEQFF
length: 16; V: TRBV6-5; D: NA; J: TRBJ2-2; size: few; DNA: TGTGCCAGCAGCCAGAGGGGCCCAGGCCTTACCGGGGAGCTGTTTTTT; CDR3: CASSQRGPGLTGELFF
length: 15; V: TRBV28; D: NA; J: TRBJ2-1; size: few; DNA: TGTGCCAGCAGTGGACAGCGCCAATCCTACAATGAGCAGTTCTTC; CDR3: CASSGQRQSYNEQFF
length: 14; V: TRBV19; D: NA; J: TRBJ2-1; size: NA; DNA: TGTGCCAGTAGTATAGGATCGGGTCGAGCTGAGCAGTTCTTC; CDR3: CASSIGSGRAEQFF
length: 15; V: TRBV6-1; D: TRBD2; J: TRBJ2-7; size: few; DNA: TGTGCCAGCAGTGAAGGAGGCGGGAGGTCTTACGAGCAGTACTTC; CDR3: CASSEGGGRSYEQYF
length: 13; V: TRBV12-3/TRBV12-4; D: NA; J: TRBJ2-2; size: NA; DNA: TGTGCCAGCAGTCCCCAGTTAACCGGGGAGCTGTTTTTT; CDR3: CASSPQLTGELFF
length: 14; V: TRBV7-9; D: NA; J: TRBJ2-3; size: NA; DNA: TGTGCCAGCAGCCCCGACTGGATCACAGATACGCAGTATTTT; CDR3: CASSPDWITDTQYF
length: 15; V: TRBV28; D: TRBD1; J: TRBJ2-1; size: few; DNA: TGTGCCAGCAGTACTACAGGGGGGACAGACAATGAGCAGTTCTTC; CDR3: CASSTTGGTDNEQFF
length: 13; V: TRBV7-2; D: NA; J: TRBJ2-7; size: NA; DNA: TGTGCCAGCAGCTTATCTCGACTTCTTACGCAGTACTTC; CDR3: CASSLSRLLTQYF
length: 15; V: TRBV12-3/TRBV12-4; D: NA; J: TRBJ2-1; size: few; DNA: TGTGCCAGCAGCCCATACAGGGAGTGGGACAATGAGCAGTTCTTC; CDR3: CASSPYREWDNEQFF
length: 16; V: TRBV5-6; D: TRBD2; J: TRBJ2-1; size: NA; DNA: TGTGCCAGCAGCTCTAGCGGGAGAAGCTCCTACAATGAGCAGTTCTTC; CDR3: CASSSSGRSSYNEQFF
length: 13; V: TRBV7-7; D: NA; J: TRBJ2-2; size: few; DNA: TGTGCCAGCAGCCCGTACCTGGGCGGGGAGCTGTTTTTT; CDR3: CASSPYLGGELFF
length: 18; V: TRBV7-2; D: TRBD2; J: TRBJ2-3; size: many; DNA: TGTGCCAGCAGCCCGGGGCGACTAGCGGGGGGGAGCACAGATACGCAGTATTTT; CDR3: CASSPGRLAGGSTDTQYF
length: 12; V: TRBV7-6; D: TRBD2; J: TRBJ2-1; size: NA; DNA: TGTGCCAGCACCCAACGACTAGCGGAGCAGTTCTTC; CDR3: CASTQRLAEQFF
length: 13; V: TRBV7-2; D: TRBD2; J: TRBJ2-7; size: many; DNA: TGTGCCAGCAGCTATGAGCGGGAGAGGGAGCAGTACTTC; CDR3: CASSYEREREQYF
length: 16; V: TRBV19; D: TRBD1; J: TRBJ2-1; size: NA; DNA: TGTGCCAGTAGTATAGGCCGGGGACAGGGGCTGAATGAGCAGTTCTTC; CDR3: CASSIGRGQGLNEQFF
length: 17; V: TRBV3-1; D: NA; J: TRBJ1-4; size: NA; DNA: TGTGCCAGCAGCCCCCCCCAGGTTGGGACACGGGATGAAAAACTGTTTTTT; CDR3: CASSPPQVGTRDEKLFF
length: 15; V: TRBV10-3; D: TRBD1; J: TRBJ2-3; size: NA; DNA: TGTGCCATCGGGGGGACAGGGGTCGGCACAGATACGCAGTATTTT; CDR3: CAIGGTGVGTDTQYF
length: 14; V: TRBV7-2; D: NA; J: TRBJ1-1; size: few; DNA: TGTGCCAGCACTCTTACGGGGATCGACACTGAAGCTTTCTTT; CDR3: CASTLTGIDTEAFF
length: 15; V: TRBV19; D: TRBD1; J: TRBJ1-1; size: NA; DNA: TGTGCCAGTGCAACCCGACAGGGGGCGAACACTGAAGCTTTCTTT; CDR3: CASATRQGANTEAFF
length: 15; V: TRBV2; D: NA; J: TRBJ2-1; size: few; DNA: TGTGCCAGCACTCCAGGATCTATATTACACAATGAGCAGTTCTTC; CDR3: CASTPGSILHNEQFF
length: 14; V: TRBV19; D: NA; J: TRBJ1-2; size: NA; DNA: TGTGCCAGTACCTCGGACACTCTAGGCTATGGCTACACCTTC; CDR3: CASTSDTLGYGYTF
length: 15; V: TRBV27; D: TRBD1; J: TRBJ2-4; size: few; DNA: TGTGCCAGCAGTTTGTGGCAGGGGGAATATAGCATTCAGTACTTC; CDR3: CASSLWQGEYSIQYF
length: 14; V: TRBV7-2; D: TRBD1; J: TRBJ2-7; size: many; DNA: TGTGCCAGCAGCTTCCGGGACAGGCCCTACGAGCAGTACTTC; CDR3: CASSFRDRPYEQYF
length: 14; V: TRBV7-6; D: NA; J: TRBJ2-5; size: many; DNA: TGTGCCAGCAGCCGCGCGGGGAGAGTTGAGACCCAGTACTTC; CDR3: CASSRAGRVETQYF